The sequence of this T cell receptor (beta chain) was determined in a study of graft-versus-host responses after intestinal transplantation. Notes on the study in general: Early post-transplant declines in HvG were associated with peak levels of circulating GvH clones.

With regard to this clone: Antigen: not known.

The table came from immunoSEQ multiplex PCR; TCRdb's copy has only in-frame clones and leaves some out. The sample yields roughly 120,000 clones, approximately 92% seen once. The CDR3 has 13 amino acids. Trimming shortened V by 0 bases and J by 7 bases, and 10 bases separated the two germline ends. The V gene's germline CDR1 is GTSNPN and CDR2 SVGIG (reference sequence). This TCR derives from a human donor who received an intestinal transplant. The chain combines TRBV30 with TRBJ1-5; unclear D gene. The sequences come from unstimulated CD4+ T cells sorted from spleen or lymph node cells, collected before intestinal transplant. In DNA form, the CDR3 reads TGTGCCTGGAGTGTAGGAAGGATCCAGCCCCAGCATTTT. This translates into CAWSVGRIQPQHF.